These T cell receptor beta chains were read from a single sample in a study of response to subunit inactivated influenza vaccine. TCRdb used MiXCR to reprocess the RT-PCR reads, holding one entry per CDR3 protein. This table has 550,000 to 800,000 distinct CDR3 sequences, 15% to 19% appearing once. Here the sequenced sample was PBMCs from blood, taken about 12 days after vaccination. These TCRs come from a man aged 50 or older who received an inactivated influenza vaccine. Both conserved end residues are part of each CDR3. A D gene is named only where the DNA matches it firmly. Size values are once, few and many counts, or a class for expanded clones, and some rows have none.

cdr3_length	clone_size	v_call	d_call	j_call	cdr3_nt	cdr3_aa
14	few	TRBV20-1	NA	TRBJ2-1	TGCAGTGCTCATACAGGGTTGTCTGTCAATGAGCAGTTCTTC	CSAHTGLSVNEQFF
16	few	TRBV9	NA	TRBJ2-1	TGTGCCAGCAGCCCTAGGTTGTTAGCGGCAAACAATGAGCAGTTCTTC	CASSPRLLAANNEQFF
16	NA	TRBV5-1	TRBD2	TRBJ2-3	TGCGCCAGCAGCAAAAGACTAGCGGGGGGGGCAGATACGCAGTATTTT	CASSKRLAGGADTQYF
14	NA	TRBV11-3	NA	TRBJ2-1	TGTGCCAGCAGCGTAGGAGAGGGATTCAATGAGCAGTTCTTC	CASSVGEGFNEQFF
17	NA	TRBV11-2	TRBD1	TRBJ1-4	TGTGCCAGCAGCTTAGTTCAGGGGGCCAAAACTAATGAAAAACTGTTTTTT	CASSLVQGAKTNEKLFF
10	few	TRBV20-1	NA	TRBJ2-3	TGCAGTGCTAGGCCAGATACGCAGTATTTT	CSARPDTQYF
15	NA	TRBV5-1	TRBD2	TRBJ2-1	TGCGCCAGCAGCTTGGTGCCTAGCGGGGGGGGTGAGCAGTTCTTC	CASSLVPSGGGEQFF
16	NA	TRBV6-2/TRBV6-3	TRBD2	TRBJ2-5	TGTGCCAGCAGCCCACCGGGACTAGCTGCGAGAGAGACCCAGTACTTC	CASSPPGLAARETQYF
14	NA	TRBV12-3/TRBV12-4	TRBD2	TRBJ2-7	TGTGCCACCACAACTAGCGGGGGGTCCTTTGAGCAGTACTTC	CATTTSGGSFEQYF
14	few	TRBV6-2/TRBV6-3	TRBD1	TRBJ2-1	TGTGCCAGCGGAGCCGGGACAGTATACAATGAGCAGTTCTTC	CASGAGTVYNEQFF
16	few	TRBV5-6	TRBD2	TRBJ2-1	TGTGCCAGCAGGTTGGGACTAGCGGGGGCCGGGAATGAGCAGTTCTTC	CASRLGLAGAGNEQFF
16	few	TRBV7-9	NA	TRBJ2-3	TGTGCCAGCAGCTCGCCGCAGGGTATTGGCACAGATACGCAGTATTTT	CASSSPQGIGTDTQYF
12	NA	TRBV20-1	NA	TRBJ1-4	TGCAGTGCCTCCCGACCTAATGAAAAACTGTTTTTT	CSASRPNEKLFF
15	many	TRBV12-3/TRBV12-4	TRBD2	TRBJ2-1	TGTGCCAGCAGCCCACTTAGCGGGAGCTACAATGAGCAGTTCTTC	CASSPLSGSYNEQFF
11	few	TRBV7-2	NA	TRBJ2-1	TGTGCCAGCAGCTTACAGTTTGAGCAGTTCTTC	CASSLQFEQFF
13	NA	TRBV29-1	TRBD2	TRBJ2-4	TGCAGCGTTACAGAAACTAGCGCAAACATTCAGTACTTC	CSVTETSANIQYF
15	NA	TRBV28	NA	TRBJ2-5	TGTGCCAGCAGTTTATGGCAGCGGGTCCAAGAGACCCAGTACTTC	CASSLWQRVQETQYF
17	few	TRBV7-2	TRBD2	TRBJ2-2	TGTGCCAGCAGCGCCGGGACTAGCGGGTCATACACCGGGGAGCTGTTTTTT	CASSAGTSGSYTGELFF
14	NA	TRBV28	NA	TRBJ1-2	TGTGCCAGCAGTTTAAACCTCCCTAACTATGGCTACACCTTC	CASSLNLPNYGYTF
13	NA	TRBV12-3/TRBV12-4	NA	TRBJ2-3	TGTGCCAGCAGTTTAAACCCCCGAGATACGCAGTATTTT	CASSLNPRDTQYF
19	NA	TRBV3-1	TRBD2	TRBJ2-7	TGTGCCAGCAGCCAGGGTTGGACTAGCGGGGGGGCAAGCTCCTACGAGCAGTACTTC	CASSQGWTSGGASSYEQYF
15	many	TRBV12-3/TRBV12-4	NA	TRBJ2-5	TGTGCCAGCAGTTTAAGCACAAGCGGTCAAGAGACCCAGTACTTC	CASSLSTSGQETQYF
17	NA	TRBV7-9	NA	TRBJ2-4	TGTGCCAGCAGCTTAGCCGAAGGGAGCATTGGCAAAAACATTCAGTACTTC	CASSLAEGSIGKNIQYF
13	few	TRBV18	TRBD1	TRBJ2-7	TGTGCCAGCTCATCGGACAGGGAGGCCGAGCAGTACTTC	CASSSDREAEQYF
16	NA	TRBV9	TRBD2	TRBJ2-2	TGTGCCAGCAGCGTAGAAGGAGCGGGGGACACCGGGGAGCTGTTTTTT	CASSVEGAGDTGELFF
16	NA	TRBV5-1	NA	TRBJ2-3	TGCGCCAGCAGCTTGGGGCCCAGGAACCCCACAGATACGCAGTATTTT	CASSLGPRNPTDTQYF
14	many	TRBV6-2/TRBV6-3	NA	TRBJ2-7	TGTGCCAGCAGTTCTCGAGGACGGAGCTACGAGCAGTACTTC	CASSSRGRSYEQYF
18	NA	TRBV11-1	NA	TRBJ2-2	TGTGCCAGCAGAACTTTCCAAGGAGGGACATTGAACACCGGGGAGCTGTTTTTT	CASRTFQGGTLNTGELFF
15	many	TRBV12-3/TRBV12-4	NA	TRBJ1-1	TGTGCCAGCAGTTTAGGAGGCTCGGGGGTTGGTGAAGCTTTCTTT	CASSLGGSGVGEAFF
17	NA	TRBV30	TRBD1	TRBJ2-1	TGTGCCTGGAGTGTAAGGTCGACAGGGGATATTCACAATGAGCAGTTCTTC	CAWSVRSTGDIHNEQFF
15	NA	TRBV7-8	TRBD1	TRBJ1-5	TGTGCCAGCAGCTTAGGGGACAGGATCAATCAGCCCCAGCATTTT	CASSLGDRINQPQHF